This TCR beta chain was sequenced during a study of blood T cell repertoires in COVID-19. At the level of the study: PBMCs, B-cell-depleted T cells, or T cells were the source of the cDNA or gDNA that made up the material.

The V segment lost 1 base and the J segment 12 bases; nucleotides outside the gene matches: 10. Germline V gene lookup returns CDR1 SGHVS and CDR2 FQNEAQ. This CDR3 is 15 amino acids long. Only in-frame clones appear in the TCRdb table, and some are missing; sequencing was by immunoSEQ multiplex PCR. The data contain approximately 400,000 clones, more than 65% of them singletons. The sample comprised peripheral blood. The V and J genes are TRBV7-8 and TRBJ2-1, with 9 bases fitting TRBD2. The sequence came from a human donor with acute or convalescent COVID-19. The donor label of this sample is uncertain. The CDR3 here is CASSLVLLAGERQFF. The CDR3 DNA sequence: TGTGCCAGCAGCTTAGTTTTGTTAGCGGGAGAACGGCAGTTCTTC.